This TCR beta chain was recorded in a study of OX40 agonist ivuxolimab in advanced cancers. Study at large: Two patients with cutaneous melanoma and one with hepatocellular carcinoma, three in total, showed partial responses. General observations from the study: The mean number of expanded clones was higher in CD8+ T cells than in CD4+.

Details on this clone: Its antigen is not identified.

The table came from immunoSEQ multiplex PCR; TCRdb's copy has only in-frame clones and leaves some out. Of some 74,000 clones listed, about 85% were seen once; the top ten hold under 4%. Trimming pared 0 bases from V and 10 bases from J, leaving 16 bases between. The CDR3 has 15 residues. The germline V gene encodes CDR1 MGHDK and CDR2 SYGVNS. The cohort excluded patients with autoimmune disease history or systemic immunosuppression. The J gene is TRBJ1-5, the V gene TRBV25-1, with D uncertain. The sequences come from CD4+ or CD8+ T cells sorted from blood, collected in a trial of the OX40 agonist ivuxolimab. The origin of this receptor is an adult with an advanced solid tumor such as melanoma, head and neck, liver or kidney cancer. CDR3 coding DNA: TGTGCCAGCAGTGAATATAAGCGACGGTTTGGACCCCAGCATTTT. It encodes CASSEYKRRFGPQHF. Supplemented by reference TRBV25-1 and TRBJ1-5, the full variable domain reads EADIYQTPRYLVIGTGKKITLECSQTMGHDKMYWYQQDPGMELHLIHYSYGVNSTEKGDLSSESTVSRIRTEHFPLTLESARPSHTSQYLCASSEYKRRFGPQHFGDGTRLSIL.